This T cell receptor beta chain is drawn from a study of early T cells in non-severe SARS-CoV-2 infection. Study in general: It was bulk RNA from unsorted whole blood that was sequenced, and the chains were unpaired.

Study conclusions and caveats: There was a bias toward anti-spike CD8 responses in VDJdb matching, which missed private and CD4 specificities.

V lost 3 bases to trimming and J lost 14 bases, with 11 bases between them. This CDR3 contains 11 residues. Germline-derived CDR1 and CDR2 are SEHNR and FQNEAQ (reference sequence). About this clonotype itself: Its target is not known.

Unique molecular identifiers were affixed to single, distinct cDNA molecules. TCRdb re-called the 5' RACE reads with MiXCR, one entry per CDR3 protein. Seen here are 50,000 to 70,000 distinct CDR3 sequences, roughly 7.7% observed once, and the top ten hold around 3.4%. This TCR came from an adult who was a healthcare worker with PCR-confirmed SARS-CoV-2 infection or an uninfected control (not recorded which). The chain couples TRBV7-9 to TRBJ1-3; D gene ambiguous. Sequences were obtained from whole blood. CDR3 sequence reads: CASSFYTEVYF. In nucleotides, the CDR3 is TGTGCCAGCAGCTTCTACACCGAGGTATATTTT. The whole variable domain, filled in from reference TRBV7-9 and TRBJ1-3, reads DTGVSQNPRHKITKRGQNVTFRCDPISEHNRLYWYRQTLGQGPEFLTYFQNEAQLEKSRLLSDRFSAERPKGSFSTLEIQRTEQGDSAMYLCASSFYTEVYFGEGSWLTVV.